This record looks at one TCR beta chain sequence and its context. Its antigen is as yet unknown. Using immunoSEQ multiplex PCR, the repertoire was profiled, and TCRdb retains in-frame clones only, with some absent. The sample carries 75,000 to 100,000 clones, over 75% recorded once. The data were obtained in a study of a mutant IDH1 vaccine in newly diagnosed glioma. Study-level information: Treated patients showed a male proportion of about 60%, a female proportion of roughly 38%, and a mean age of approximately 40 years. Patients got radiotherapy, temozolomide, or both beforehand, and most got both.

Study conclusions and caveats: Immune responses induced by the vaccine were seen in less than 95% of patients, spanning multiple MHC alleles.

Time point reported: baseline, week 1 (first vaccination visit). As for treatment: pre-vaccination baseline after standard-of-care therapy. Sequencing used PBMCs, obtained from a glioma patient treated with radiotherapy, temozolomide or both. The TCR originated in a man aged 40-49 years with glioma. Some clones in this sample may be carry-over from other donors' samples.

The CDR3 region is CASSQEGGGPVYGYTF. CDR3 coding DNA: TGCGCCAGCAGCCAAGAGGGGGGAGGGCCCGTCTATGGCTACACCTTC. This sequence joins TRBV4-1 and TRBJ1-2; D is possibly TRBD1 (5 bases). The V gene lost 0 bases and the J gene lost 4 bases, with 15 bases spanning the gap. The CDR3 spans 16 residues. Germline lookup yields CDR1 MGHRA and CDR2 YSYEKL.